Below are 2 T cell receptor beta chains sequenced from a single sample in a study of OX40 agonist ivuxolimab in advanced cancers. The table came from immunoSEQ multiplex PCR; TCRdb's copy has only in-frame clones and leaves some out. There are about 56,000 clones in the sample; nearly 95% occur only once, and approximately 25% lies in the top ten. The sequenced sample was CD4+ or CD8+ T cells sorted from blood, obtained in a trial of the OX40 agonist ivuxolimab. These receptors all stem from an adult with an advanced solid tumor such as melanoma, head and neck, liver or kidney cancer.

The chain combines TRBV15 with TRBJ2-7; 10 bases line up with TRBD2. The CDR3 contains 14 residues. The germline V gene has CDR1 LNHNV and CDR2 YYDKDF (reference sequence). V trimming: 4 bases; J trimming: 4 bases; junction bases outside the gene matches: 4. The CDR3 loop reads CATSTGTSVYEQYF. The CDR3 DNA sequence: TGTGCCACCAGCACCGGGACTAGCGTGTACGAGCAGTACTTC.

Here the CDR3 reads CASSEEGVTEAFF. The CDR3 DNA is TGTGCCAGCAGTGAAGAGGGAGTCACTGAAGCTTTCTTT. J is TRBJ1-1 and V is TRBV2; no firm D call. Trimming removed 1 base from V and 4 bases from J, with 7 bases in between. This CDR3 is built from 13 residues. Germline V gene data show CDR1 as SNHLY and CDR2 as FYNNEI.